The rows below give T cell receptor beta chains drawn from one sample of a study of a mutant IDH1 vaccine in newly diagnosed glioma. Antigens for these TCRs are unknown. This table comes from immunoSEQ multiplex PCR, and its TCRdb copy is limited to in-frame clones, with some not included. The sample yields about 55,000 clones, roughly 80% seen once. Sequences were derived from PBMCs, sampled from a glioma patient whose treatment included an IDH1 peptide vaccine. These receptors all stem from a man aged 40-49 years with glioma. Both conserved end residues are part of each CDR3. D genes are given only for firm matches. Expanded clones get a size class; other rows say once, few or many, or leave the size out.

size: -
V: TRBV6-1
J: TRBJ2-3
D: -
DNA: TGTGCCAGCAGTGAACAGTACGCAGATACGCAGTATTTT
CDR3: CASSEQYADTQYF

size: -
V: TRBV5-6
J: TRBJ2-7
D: TRBD1
DNA: TGTGCCAGCAGCGCCGGACAGGGGGCCTACGAGCAGTACTTC
CDR3: CASSAGQGAYEQYF

size: few
V: TRBV11-2
J: TRBJ1-1
D: -
DNA: TGTGCCAGCAGCTGGGGTGGCACTGAAGCTTTCTTT
CDR3: CASSWGGTEAFF

size: few
V: TRBV5-6
J: TRBJ2-7
D: -
DNA: TGTGCCAGCAGCTTGGGGGGCGCAGACTGGTACGAGCAGTACTTC
CDR3: CASSLGGADWYEQYF

size: -
V: TRBV5-8
J: TRBJ2-4
D: -
DNA: TGTGCCAGCAGCCAATTAGCCAAAAACATTCAGTACTTC
CDR3: CASSQLAKNIQYF

size: -
V: TRBV6-5
J: TRBJ2-7
D: -
DNA: TGTGCCAGCACTTCACAGGCGACTGTCGAGCAGTACTTC
CDR3: CASTSQATVEQYF

size: -
V: TRBV10-1
J: TRBJ1-1
D: -
DNA: TGCGCCAGCAGTGGACAAATGAACACTGAAGCTTTCTTT
CDR3: CASSGQMNTEAFF

size: few
V: TRBV6-6
J: TRBJ1-5
D: -
DNA: TGTGCCAGCAGCTCAGCAAGCAATCAGCCCCAGCATTTT
CDR3: CASSSASNQPQHF

size: -
V: TRBV9
J: TRBJ1-2
D: TRBD1
DNA: TGTGCCAGCAGCGTAGGGGCGGACAGGACAAAGGACTATGGCTACACCTTC
CDR3: CASSVGADRTKDYGYTF

size: few
V: TRBV20-1
J: TRBJ2-5
D: TRBD2
DNA: TGCAGTGCTGGACTAGCCGAGACCCAGTACTTC
CDR3: CSAGLAETQYF

size: -
V: TRBV29-1
J: TRBJ1-1
D: -
DNA: TGCAGCGGCGAATTAGGGGTGGGCAGCCTGAACACTGAAGCTTTCTTT
CDR3: CSGELGVGSLNTEAFF

size: -
V: TRBV6-5
J: TRBJ2-2
D: -
DNA: TGTGCCAGCAGTTTAGGGACGTACGCGAACACCGGGGAGCTGTTTTTT
CDR3: CASSLGTYANTGELFF

size: -
V: TRBV19
J: TRBJ1-1
D: -
DNA: TGTGCCAGTAGTATTTCACAGGGTTACGCGGCTGAAGCTTTCTTT
CDR3: CASSISQGYAAEAFF

size: -
V: TRBV6-1
J: TRBJ2-5
D: TRBD2
DNA: TGTGCCAGCAGTCGAGCGGGGGCGCATGAGACCCAGTACTTC
CDR3: CASSRAGAHETQYF

size: once
V: TRBV18
J: TRBJ2-2
D: -
DNA: TGTGCCAGCTCACCACCGTCGACGCCGAACACCGGGGAGCTGTTTTTT
CDR3: CASSPPSTPNTGELFF

size: -
V: TRBV4-2
J: TRBJ2-7
D: TRBD1
DNA: TGTGCCAGCAGCCGACCAGAACGACAGGGGGCAAGGTACGAGCAGTACTTC
CDR3: CASSRPERQGARYEQYF

size: -
V: TRBV19
J: TRBJ1-5
D: TRBD1
DNA: TGTGCCAGCTATGACAGGGGTGGGACCCAGCCCCAGCATTTT
CDR3: CASYDRGGTQPQHF

size: few
V: TRBV15
J: TRBJ1-1
D: -
DNA: TGTGCCACCGGAGGCGGTAGGAGGACTGAAGCTTTCTTT
CDR3: CATGGGRRTEAFF

size: once
V: TRBV4-1
J: TRBJ2-1
D: -
DNA: TGCGCCAGCAGCCAAAGCGCTGGATTCTCCTACAATGAGCAGTTCTTC
CDR3: CASSQSAGFSYNEQFF

size: -
V: TRBV13
J: TRBJ2-7
D: TRBD1
DNA: TGTGCCAGCAGCGGCTACAGGGGGTCTGCCTACGAGCAGTACTTC
CDR3: CASSGYRGSAYEQYF

size: once
V: TRBV15
J: TRBJ1-5
D: -
DNA: TGTGCCACCAGCTCCCGCAGGGTGGCCATAAATCAGCCCCAGCATTTT
CDR3: CATSSRRVAINQPQHF

size: -
V: TRBV9
J: TRBJ1-2
D: TRBD1
DNA: TGTGCCAGCAGCGGGGGACAGTATGGCTACACCTTC
CDR3: CASSGGQYGYTF

size: -
V: TRBV7-8
J: TRBJ2-3
D: -
DNA: TGTGCCAGCAGCCTAGAGGGCCCGGATACGCAGTATTTT
CDR3: CASSLEGPDTQYF

size: -
V: TRBV5-1
J: TRBJ1-2
D: TRBD1
DNA: TGCGCCAGCAGCCCAGGGGGCCCCACTAACTATGGCTACACCTTC
CDR3: CASSPGGPTNYGYTF

size: -
V: TRBV10-3
J: TRBJ1-2
D: -
DNA: TGTGCCATCAGTGATGGTTATGGCTACACCTTC
CDR3: CAISDGYGYTF

size: -
V: TRBV25-1
J: TRBJ2-4
D: TRBD1
DNA: TGTGCCAGCAGTGCAGGTGGGACAGGAGAAAGGCACATTCAGTACTTC
CDR3: CASSAGGTGERHIQYF

size: -
V: TRBV2
J: TRBJ1-3
D: TRBD1
DNA: TGTGCCAGCAGTCAAAACAGGGGGGCAAGTGGAAACACCATATATTTT
CDR3: CASSQNRGASGNTIYF

size: -
V: TRBV18
J: TRBJ2-1
D: -
DNA: TGTGCCAGCTCACCAGTGCGCTCCTACAATGAGCAGTTCTTC
CDR3: CASSPVRSYNEQFF

size: few
V: TRBV7-6
J: TRBJ2-5
D: TRBD1
DNA: TGTGCCAGCAGCTCCGTCCCGGACAGGGGCAGAGAGACCCAGTACTTC
CDR3: CASSSVPDRGRETQYF

size: -
V: TRBV15
J: TRBJ1-5
D: -
DNA: TGTGCCACCAGCAGAGATCAAGGGATGACTCAGCCCCAGCATTTT
CDR3: CATSRDQGMTQPQHF

size: -
V: TRBV5-1
J: TRBJ1-4
D: -
DNA: TGCGCCAGCAGCTTGGACCAACCAGGGGAACAACTGTTTTTT
CDR3: CASSLDQPGEQLFF

size: -
V: TRBV10-2
J: TRBJ2-7
D: -
DNA: TGCGCCAGCAGTGACGAGGGGTACGAGCAGTACTTC
CDR3: CASSDEGYEQYF

size: once
V: TRBV7-6
J: TRBJ1-3
D: TRBD1
DNA: TGTGCCAGCAGCGAAACAGGGGGTAGCTCTGGAAACACCATATATTTT
CDR3: CASSETGGSSGNTIYF

size: -
V: TRBV5-1
J: TRBJ2-5
D: -
DNA: TGCGCCAGCACCCCCGCCGGGCAGAGATTAGAGACCCAGTACTTC
CDR3: CASTPAGQRLETQYF

size: -
V: TRBV10-1
J: TRBJ2-3
D: -
DNA: TGCGCCAGCAGTGAGTTCGCTTTAGGCCGAGGCACAGATACGCAGTATTTT
CDR3: CASSEFALGRGTDTQYF

size: -
V: TRBV7-8
J: TRBJ2-1
D: -
DNA: TGTGCCAGCAGTCCCAGCGGCAGCTCCTACAATGAGCAGTTCTTC
CDR3: CASSPSGSSYNEQFF

size: once
V: TRBV6-5
J: TRBJ1-2
D: -
DNA: TGTGCCAGCAGTACCACAGGGTCGGGCGGCTACACCTTC
CDR3: CASSTTGSGGYTF

size: -
V: TRBV13
J: TRBJ1-2
D: -
DNA: TGTGCCAGCAGCCCACCCCGGACACGAAACTATGGCTACACCTTC
CDR3: CASSPPRTRNYGYTF

size: -
V: TRBV7-9
J: TRBJ1-2
D: -
DNA: TGTGCCAGCAGCCCCGTAGGATGGGGAGGAGCGTACACCTTC
CDR3: CASSPVGWGGAYTF

size: -
V: TRBV9
J: TRBJ2-2
D: -
DNA: TGTGCCAGCAGCGGAGACACAACGAACACCGGGGAGCTGTTTTTT
CDR3: CASSGDTTNTGELFF

size: -
V: TRBV7-7
J: TRBJ2-5
D: -
DNA: TGTGCCAGCAGCTTAGAGGCAGGGGTGGCAGAGACCCAGTACTTC
CDR3: CASSLEAGVAETQYF

size: -
V: TRBV29-1
J: TRBJ1-1
D: -
DNA: TGCAGCGTTGAGGGCCCTATCGGCACTGAAGCTTTCTTT
CDR3: CSVEGPIGTEAFF

size: -
V: TRBV4-1
J: TRBJ1-4
D: -
DNA: TGCGCCAGCAGCTCCCGGCCCCGGGGCGGAGAGGATGAAAAACTGTTTTTT
CDR3: CASSSRPRGGEDEKLFF

size: -
V: TRBV11-2
J: TRBJ1-1
D: TRBD1
DNA: TGTGCCAGCAGCCCGGACAGGGGCATCGGCACTGAAGCTTTCTTT
CDR3: CASSPDRGIGTEAFF

size: -
V: TRBV4-2
J: TRBJ1-2
D: -
DNA: TGTGCCAGCAGCCCCGGACAGTACTATGGCTACACCTTC
CDR3: CASSPGQYYGYTF

size: -
V: TRBV5-1
J: TRBJ1-1
D: TRBD1
DNA: TGCGCCAGCAGCGAACGGACAGGGATTCAAGCTTTCTTT
CDR3: CASSERTGIQAFF

size: -
V: TRBV18
J: TRBJ2-7
D: -
DNA: TGTGCCAGCTCAAAGGGGACGGGGCGCGGACGGGCCTACGAGCAGTACTTC
CDR3: CASSKGTGRGRAYEQYF

size: -
V: TRBV27
J: TRBJ1-2
D: -
DNA: TGTGCCAGCAGTGCCACACCTACAGGGACCCAGGGTGGCTACACCTTC
CDR3: CASSATPTGTQGGYTF

size: -
V: TRBV5-1
J: TRBJ1-2
D: -
DNA: TGCGCCAGCAGCTTGGTGGCCCCTACTGAGGATGGCTACACCTTC
CDR3: CASSLVAPTEDGYTF

size: once
V: TRBV9
J: TRBJ1-2
D: -
DNA: TGTGCCAGCAGCGTATTCAGTGGAAACTATGGCTACACCTTC
CDR3: CASSVFSGNYGYTF

size: -
V: TRBV5-6
J: TRBJ2-1
D: -
DNA: TGTGCCAGCAGCAGTATCTACTGGGGGAGCTCCTACAATGAGCAGTTCTTC
CDR3: CASSSIYWGSSYNEQFF

size: few
V: TRBV9
J: TRBJ1-1
D: -
DNA: TGTGCCAGCAGCGTAGAGGGAAACACTGAAGCTTTCTTT
CDR3: CASSVEGNTEAFF

size: -
V: TRBV4-1
J: TRBJ2-5
D: TRBD1
DNA: TGCGCCAGCAGCCAAGTACAGGGGCAAGAGACCCAGTACTTC
CDR3: CASSQVQGQETQYF

size: -
V: TRBV5-4
J: TRBJ1-5
D: -
DNA: TGTGCCAGCAGCTTGTTCGGGAATCAGCCCCAGCATTTT
CDR3: CASSLFGNQPQHF

size: -
V: TRBV2
J: TRBJ2-5
D: -
DNA: TGTGCCAGCAGACCAGGGGTCGGGGAGACCCAGTACTTC
CDR3: CASRPGVGETQYF

size: -
V: TRBV6-1
J: TRBJ1-5
D: TRBD1
DNA: TGTGCCAGCCTACAGGGGCGCAATCAGCCCCAGCATTTT
CDR3: CASLQGRNQPQHF

size: -
V: TRBV5-1
J: TRBJ1-3
D: -
DNA: TGCGCCAGCAGCTTAGGGGAGCCTGGAAACACCATATATTTT
CDR3: CASSLGEPGNTIYF